Below, 27 T cell receptor beta chains from the same sample are listed, as sequenced in a study of shared clonotypes between healthy human individuals (dated by TCRdb to between 2020 and 2021). Library preparation used the immunoSEQ multiplex PCR assay. TCRdb mirrors the immuneACCESS table, restricted to in-frame sequences. Some clones are absent from its copies; in checked studies, under half trace to an unresolved V gene, and the reason for the others is unknown. The sample includes some 1 million clones, with around 75% observed a single time. The top ten hold approximately 1.5% of the sample. The sequenced sample was memory CD4+ T cells sorted from blood. Read against the paper, the sample's cell subset or site label means: CD45RA-negative fraction. Every receptor here comes from a man aged 18 to 29 in good health.

The CDR3 region is CAISERADTEAFF. The CDR3 DNA reads as TGTGCCATCAGTGAGAGGGCCGACACTGAAGCTTTCTTT. The gene calls are TRBV10-3 and TRBJ1-1; D not resolved. Germline V gene data show CDR1 as ENHRY and CDR2 as SYGVKD. Trimming stripped 2 bases from V and 3 bases from J, with 7 bases between. This CDR3 has 13 amino acids.

The rearrangement uses TRBV25-1 and TRBJ1-5; D remains unclear. This CDR3 region has 13 residues. Germline assignment: CDR1 MGHDK and CDR2 SYGVNS. V was cut by 6 bases and J by 2 bases, with 8 bases left in between. In DNA form, the CDR3 reads TGTGCCAGCAGCGCTACAGGCAATCAGCCCCAGCATTTT. Translated: CASSATGNQPQHF.

The chain joins TRBV25-1 to TRBJ1-3, with D hard to call. The germline V and J ends were trimmed by 5 bases and 3 bases, with 11 bases remaining between them. The CDR3 is made up of 14 amino acids. Germline values: CDR1 MGHDK, CDR2 SYGVNS. The CDR3 coding sequence is TGTGCCAGCAGTCGTGGACTAGGTGGAAACACCATATATTTT. Its translation: CASSRGLGGNTIYF.

V is TRBV6-6 and J is TRBJ2-7; D not resolved. Germline CDR1 and CDR2: MNHNY and SVGAGI (reference sequence). CDR3 length: 12 amino acids. The ends were cut back, 6 bases at V and 4 bases at J, with 10 bases in the middle. The CDR3: CASSQSGYEQYF. The CDR3 DNA reads as TGTGCCAGCAGCCAGTCGGGTTACGAGCAGTACTTC.

This clone occurred a few times. The rearrangement joins TRBV4-2 to TRBJ2-2, with 9 bases fitting TRBD1. Trimming took 4 bases from V and 3 from J; bases not matched to a gene: 9. Looked up from germline, CDR1 is LGHNA and CDR2 is YNFKEQ. This CDR3 is built from 17 residues. CDR3 coding DNA: TGTGCCAGCAGCCCAGGAGGGACAGGGTACGACACCGGGGAGCTGTTTTTT. This sequence encodes CASSPGGTGYDTGELFF.

The CDR3 loop is CASSKAGGSYNEQFF. The CDR3 DNA follows: TGTGCCAGCAGCAAAGCGGGAGGATCCTACAATGAGCAGTTCTTC. The rearrangement uses TRBV7-2 and TRBJ2-1, with 9 bases matching TRBD2. Germline V lookup: CDR1 SGHTA, CDR2 FQGNSA. V lost 5 bases to trimming and J lost 1 base; unmatched junction nucleotides: 3. The CDR3 is 15 residues long.

The chain combines TRBV21-1 with TRBJ1-2; the D call of TRBD1 is as the table states it, not checked on the DNA. TRBV21-1 is a pseudogene segment. CDR3 length: 16 amino acids. The CDR3 sequence is CASSKRKKDRENGYTF. CDR3 DNA: TGTGCCAGCAGCAAAAGAAAAAAGGACAGGGAAAATGGCTACACCTTC.

V is TRBV2 and J is TRBJ1-5; no clear D. Germline V gene sequence: CDR1 SNHLY, CDR2 FYNNEI. The CDR3 has 14 amino acids. Trimming removed 5 bases from V and 0 bases from J, with 8 bases in between. In DNA, the CDR3 is TGTGCCAGCAGTCTCGCCGCTAGCAATCAGCCCCAGCATTTT. Translated: CASSLAASNQPQHF.

This clone came up a few times. The junction departs from the called germline gene at one end, perhaps through a read error. CDR3 nucleotides: TGTGCCTGGAGCTTTGGAGGGGGCAACCAGCCCCAGCATTTT. Protein product: CAWSFGGGNQPQHF. J is TRBJ1-5 and V is TRBV30, with 7 positions matching TRBD1. The CDR3 sequence is 14 residues long. Germline-derived CDR1 and CDR2 are GTSNPN and SVGIG (reference sequence).

This chain connects TRBV28 to TRBJ1-1; D is perhaps TRBD1 (5 bases). Germline V gene sequence: CDR1 MDHEN, CDR2 SYDVKM. Trimming left V 4 bases short and J 0 bases short, with 12 bases between. The CDR3 sequence is 15 residues long. The CDR3 protein is CASSWGGIMNTEAFF. The CDR3 DNA is TGTGCCAGCAGTTGGGGCGGAATCATGAACACTGAAGCTTTCTTT.

The chain links TRBV7-6 to TRBJ1-5; D not certain. The V end lost 5 bases, the J end lost 0 bases, and 23 bases lay between the germline ends. The length of the CDR3 is 19 residues. In germline, CDR1 is SGHVS, CDR2 FNYEAQ. The chain's CDR3 is CASSLEIRTDEHSNQPQHF. The CDR3, as DNA: TGTGCCAGCAGCCTAGAGATCAGGACGGACGAACATAGCAATCAGCCCCAGCATTTT.

As regards this clone: One end of the junction is discordant with germline, which a read error may explain. This chain uses TRBV7-7 with TRBJ2-7, with TRBD2 matching 11 bases. This CDR3 spans 15 amino acids. Germline CDR1 reads SSHAT; CDR2 reads FNYEAQ (reference sequence). The CDR3 DNA reads as TGTGCTAGCAGTCAAGCTAGCGGGGGGCACTACGAGCAGTACTTC. This codes for CASSQASGGHYEQYF.

The rearrangement links TRBV6-5 to TRBJ2-1, with D possibly being TRBD1 (6 bases). V was trimmed by 5 bases and J by 15 bases, leaving 17 bases between them. The V gene's germline CDR1 is MNHEY and CDR2 SVGAGI. The CDR3 loop spans 12 amino acids. The CDR3 nucleotides read TGTGCCAGCAGTATCTCACAGGGACGTTTGTTCTTC. Translated, it gives CASSISQGRLFF.

This chain joins TRBV11-2 and TRBJ2-3, with D perhaps TRBD2 (5 bases). The V end lost 3 bases, the J end lost 2 bases, and 15 bases lay between the germline ends. Germline values: CDR1 SGHAT, CDR2 FQNNGV. CDR3 length: 16 amino acids. CDR3 in amino acids: CASSFGSATTTDTQYF. The CDR3 DNA reads TGTGCCAGCAGCTTCGGTAGCGCGACGACCACAGATACGCAGTATTTT.

Note on this clone: The same CDR3 also results from other DNA sequences found in this sample. The chain combines TRBV7-9 with TRBJ1-2; 9 nucleotides agree with TRBD1. CDR3 length: 14 amino acids. Germline V gives CDR1 SEHNR, CDR2 FQNEAQ (reference sequence). V trimming: 5 bases; J trimming: 4 bases; junction bases outside the gene matches: 5. This CDR3 is CASSPGTGTYGYTF. The CDR3 DNA reads TGTGCCAGCAGCCCGGGGACAGGGACCTATGGCTACACCTTC.

The sample holds a few counts of this clone. The genes are TRBV7-3 and TRBJ2-1; 12 bases map to TRBD2. CDR3 size: 15 residues. With V trimmed by 5 bases and J by 10 bases, 9 bases remained unmatched. Per germline, CDR1 SGHTA and CDR2 FQGTGA. CDR3 region: CASSPTSGGALEQFF. CDR3 nucleotides: TGTGCCAGCAGCCCGACTAGCGGGGGAGCTTTAGAGCAGTTCTTC.

This clone was found a few times. The chain uses TRBV6-5 and TRBJ1-5, with 8 bases that match TRBD1. The length of the CDR3 is 12 residues. The ends lost 8 bases at V and 4 bases at J; junction bases unmatched: 1. Germline assignment: CDR1 MNHEY and CDR2 SVGAGI. CDR3 coding DNA: TGTGCCAGCGGGACAGGAAATCAGCCCCAGCATTTT. It translates to CASGTGNQPQHF.

Comments on this clone: At the DNA level, this CDR3 is encoded by other sequences in the same sample as well. The CDR3 bases are TGCGCCAGCAGCTTGGTTGGGGACTATGGCTACACCTTC. Protein: CASSLVGDYGYTF. This sequence joins TRBV5-1 and TRBJ1-2; D gene uncertain. This CDR3 region has 13 residues. Trimming took 0 bases from V and 3 from J, leaving 6 bases between them. CDR1 and CDR2 (germline): SGHRS, YFSETQ.

The chain links TRBV7-8 to TRBJ2-2; 9 bases align to TRBD1. V lost 1 base, J lost 4 bases, and 7 bases stayed unmatched. CDR3 length: 17 amino acids. Germline V gene data show CDR1 as SGHVS and CDR2 as FQNEAQ. CDR3 loop: CASSLGIGTGTTGELFF. In nucleotides, the CDR3 is TGTGCCAGCAGCTTAGGGATCGGGACAGGGACCACCGGGGAGCTGTTTTTT.

The chain recombines TRBV5-6 with TRBJ2-2; TRBD2 matches 7 bases. The CDR3 contains 15 residues. Looked up from germline, CDR1 is SGHDT and CDR2 is YYEEEE. J was trimmed by 1 base and V by 2 bases; bases with no gene match: 2. The CDR3: CASSFGGRNTGELFF. The CDR3, as DNA: TGTGCCAGCAGCTTTGGCGGGAGGAACACCGGGGAGCTGTTTTTT. The full variable domain, rest sourced from reference TRBV5-6 and TRBJ2-2, is DAGVTQSPTHLIKTRGQQVTLRCSPKSGHDTVSWYQQALGQGPQFIFQYYEEEERQRGNFPDRFSGHQFPNYSSELNVNALLLGDSALYLCASSFGGRNTGELFFGEGSRLTVL.

J is TRBJ2-1 and V is TRBV7-2; no firm D call. The germline V gene encodes CDR1 SGHTA and CDR2 FQGNSA. The V end lost 2 bases, the J end lost 5 bases, and 7 bases lay between the germline ends. This CDR3 has 13 amino acids. CDR3 nucleotide sequence: TGTGCCAGCAGCTTAATTGTACACAATGAGCAGTTCTTC. Protein: CASSLIVHNEQFF.

CDR3 in DNA: TGTGCCAGCAGTGAGCTAGCGGGGACCGGGGAGCTGTTTTTT. As protein: CASSELAGTGELFF. The V call is TRBV6-1, the J call TRBJ2-2, with 9 nucleotides matching TRBD2. With 3 bases clipped from V and 5 bases from J, the junction kept 1 base outside the gene matches. Germline CDR1 is MNHNS and CDR2 is SASEGT. This CDR3 is 14 amino acids long.

This clone was counted between two and nine times. This chain joins TRBV9 and TRBJ1-4; the match to TRBD1 covers 9 bases. The CDR3 sequence is 15 residues long. V shed 0 bases and J 4 bases; nucleotides not matched to a gene: 1. Germline values: CDR1 SGDLS, CDR2 YYNGEE. This CDR3 is CASSVGTGVNEKLFF. DNA for the CDR3: TGTGCCAGCAGCGTAGGGACAGGGGTTAATGAAAAACTGTTTTTT.

This clone was observed a few times. This chain links TRBV11-2 with TRBJ1-6; unclear D gene. There are 15 residues in the CDR3. V lost 4 bases, J lost 7 bases, and 14 bases lay in between. Germline V gene lookup returns CDR1 SGHAT and CDR2 FQNNGV. The CDR3, as DNA: TGTGCCAGCAGCTCAACAGTGGAAACAAATTCACCCCTCCACTTT. Translation gives CASSSTVETNSPLHF.

V gene TRBV14 combines with J gene TRBJ2-1; D perhaps matches TRBD1 (5 bases). The germline gives CDR1 SGHDN, CDR2 FVKESK. V dropped 4 bases and J dropped 10 bases, with 14 bases sitting between them. This CDR3 comprises 13 residues. The CDR3 coding sequence is TGTGCCAGCAGCCGTCCCGGCAGGGCCGAGCAGTTCTTC. It encodes CASSRPGRAEQFF.

This chain links TRBV5-5 with TRBJ1-1; D possibly corresponds to TRBD1 (5 bases). V was cut by 0 bases and J by 8 bases, with 17 bases left in between. Germline CDR1 SGHKS, CDR2 YYEKEE (reference sequence). This CDR3 region has 15 residues. CDR3 bases: TGTGCCAGCAGCTTGGACCCGACAGTGACCAGCGAAGCTTTCTTT. It codes for CASSLDPTVTSEAFF.

The J gene is TRBJ2-7, the V gene TRBV27, with D maybe TRBD1 (5 bases). Germline-derived CDR1 and CDR2 are MNHEY and SMNVEV (reference sequence). V was shortened by 0 bases and J by 0 bases, with 9 bases between the two germline ends. The CDR3 runs 15 residues. This CDR3 reads CASSLSPGFSYEQYF. CDR3 coding DNA: TGTGCCAGCAGTTTATCGCCAGGGTTCTCCTACGAGCAGTACTTC.